This T cell receptor (beta chain) was profiled in a study of spatial heterogeneity in lung cancer (dated by TCRdb to between 2018 and 2021). Regarding the complete study: More beta-chain than alpha-chain transcripts were consistently detected, likely reflecting higher beta-chain transcript abundance. In the raw uncorrected reads, each unique combination of TCR and UMI appeared more than ten times on average. The study quantitatively compared TCR alpha and beta repertoires across multiple tumor regions, matched nontumor lung and blood in non-small cell lung cancer. Nonsynonymous mutation counts, determined by whole-exome sequencing of tumor tissue, were related to features of the TCR repertoire. Both alpha and beta chains were TCR-sequenced in samples taken at surgery, namely 220 tumor regions, under 80 matched nontumor lung samples and 50 to 60 PBMC samples.

Concerning this clonotype itself: The target of this receptor is not known. The record has no base qualities; no much larger clone is one base away.

The CDR3 spans 19 residues, from the cysteine through the phenylalanine. The DNA shown is the 57-base CDR3, in frame from base 1. V has 0 bases trimmed and J has 2 bases trimmed; junction bases matching no gene number 16. The germline V gene (reference sequence) yields DFQATT for CDR1 and SNEGSKA for CDR2. The method was 5' RACE. Sequenced on a NextSeq 500. In the TCR library protocol, a unique molecular identifier was attached to each TCR cDNA molecule so that PCR and sequencing errors could be corrected. For the original study's pipeline: TCR identification, UMI-based error correction and CDR3 extraction were all carried out with Decombinator tools. Expanded TCRs were defined as those above a frequency of 2 per 1,000, corresponding to the top 1% of the tumor frequency distribution. Each repertoire was subsampled 100 times to 5,000 TCRs, after which Renyi diversity was computed with the R vegan package. To build CDR3 similarity networks, amino acid triplet string-kernel similarity was used, and CDR3s were connected when their pairwise similarity was above 0.82. The public reads were reanalyzed by TCRdb: fastp trimming at Q25, MiXCR alignment, in-frame beta chains only. Entries are consolidated by CDR3 protein sequence, retaining the most common genes and DNA. In this record, the V and J calls reflect TCRdb's handling and not the investigators' own analysis. The table for this sample lists tens of thousands of distinct CDR3 sequences; about 5.8% of them were counted only once. Around 10% of the sample belongs to the ten largest clones.

The sample's time point label is to be understood as: sample taken at primary tumor resection. Without any cell sorting, TCR sequencing was performed on whole RNA extracted either from tumor and nontumor lung tissue or from cryopreserved PBMC samples. The donors were more than 60 patients from the lung TRACERx cohort who had early-stage, untreated non-small cell lung cancer. Only patients for whom sufficient RNA was available from at least two tumor regions were selected for TCR sequencing. Overall results and qualifications from the work: Additional single-cell paired TCR alpha and beta sequencing was considered necessary to confirm, at a functional level, the hypothesis that regional TCRs recognize regional mutations. Ubiquitous expanded tumor TCRs were found in blood more often at tumor resection than at routine follow-up.

The chain employs TRBV20-1 and TRBJ2-4, and TRBD2 aligns with 7 junction nucleotides. Sequenced material: PBMCs, taken at surgery. This receptor was identified in a male donor with early-stage non-small cell lung cancer. For the CDR3, the sequence is CSARDRPGLPRGSKNIQYF. The DNA sequence is TGCAGTGCTAGAGACCGACCGGGACTACCCCGGGGGTCCAAAAACATTCAGTACTTC.